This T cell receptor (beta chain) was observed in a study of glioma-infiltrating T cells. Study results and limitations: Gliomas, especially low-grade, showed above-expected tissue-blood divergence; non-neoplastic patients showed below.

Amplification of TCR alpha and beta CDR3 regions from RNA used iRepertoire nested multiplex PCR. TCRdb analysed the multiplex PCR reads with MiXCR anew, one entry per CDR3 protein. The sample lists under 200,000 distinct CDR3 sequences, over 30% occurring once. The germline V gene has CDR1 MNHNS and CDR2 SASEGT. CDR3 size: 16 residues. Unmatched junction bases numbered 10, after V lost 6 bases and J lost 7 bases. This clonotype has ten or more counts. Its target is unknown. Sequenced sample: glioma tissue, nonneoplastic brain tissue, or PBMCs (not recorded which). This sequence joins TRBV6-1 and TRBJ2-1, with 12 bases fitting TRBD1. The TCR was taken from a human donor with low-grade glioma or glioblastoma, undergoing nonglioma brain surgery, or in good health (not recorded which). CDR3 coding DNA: TGTGCCAGCAGGTCGGGGGGACAGGGGGCGAAGAATGAGCAGTTCTTC. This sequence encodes CASRSGGQGAKNEQFF.